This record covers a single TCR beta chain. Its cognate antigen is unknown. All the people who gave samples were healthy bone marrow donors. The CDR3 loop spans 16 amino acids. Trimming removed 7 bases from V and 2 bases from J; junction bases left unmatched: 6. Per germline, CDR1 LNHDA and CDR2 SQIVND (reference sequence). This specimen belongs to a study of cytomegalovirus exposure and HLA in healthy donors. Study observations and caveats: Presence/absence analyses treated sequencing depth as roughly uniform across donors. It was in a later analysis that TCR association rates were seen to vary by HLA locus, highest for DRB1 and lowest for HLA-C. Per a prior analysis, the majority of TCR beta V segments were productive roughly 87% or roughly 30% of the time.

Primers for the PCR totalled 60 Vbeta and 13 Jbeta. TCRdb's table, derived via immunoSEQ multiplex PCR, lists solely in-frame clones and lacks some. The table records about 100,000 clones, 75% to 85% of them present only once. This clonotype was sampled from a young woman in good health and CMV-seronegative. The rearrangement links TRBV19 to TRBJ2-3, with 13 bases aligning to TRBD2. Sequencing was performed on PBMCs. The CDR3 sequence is CASKETSGGHTDTQYF. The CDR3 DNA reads TGTGCCAGTAAAGAGACTAGCGGGGGGCACACAGATACGCAGTATTTT.